This is a list of T cell receptor beta chains from one sample in a study of blood T cell repertoires in COVID-19. Profiled with immunoSEQ multiplex PCR; TCRdb holds only in-frame clones, not every one. The sample lists 150,000 to 200,000 clones, 60% to 80% occurring once. Specimen: PBMCs or T cells enriched from blood (not recorded which). The receptors were gathered from a woman aged 45 to 65 who had recovered from COVID-19. Each CDR3 is given with its conserved first and last residue. The order of the fields is clone size, D gene, J gene, V gene, CDR3 DNA, CDR3 protein. The D gene is left open where the match is weak. The size of a clone is reported for some rows only, either as once, few or many, or as a class for expanded clones.

- TRBD2 TRBJ2-1 TRBV27 TGTGCCAGCAGTGGCGGCAGCGGGGTCTACAATGAGCAGTTCTTC CASSGGSGVYNEQFF
- TRBD1 TRBJ2-7 TRBV6-5 TGTGCCAGCAGTATACAGGGGGCCTCCTACGAGCAGTACTTC CASSIQGASYEQYF
- TRBD1 TRBJ1-6 TRBV19 TGTGCCAGTAAGCCCTCGACAGGGATCTATTCACCCCTCCACTTT CASKPSTGIYSPLHF
- - TRBJ2-1 TRBV27 TGTGCCAGCAGTGAAACAGGGAGTGAGCAGTTCTTC CASSETGSEQFF
- - TRBJ2-7 TRBV7-9 TGTGCCAGCAGCCTTCAGGGTATTCCGAGTCGGGAGCAGTACTTC CASSLQGIPSREQYF
- TRBD2 TRBJ2-7 TRBV7-2 TGTGCCAGCAGCTTAGGATTTGGCGGGAGCTCCTCCGAGCAGTACTTC CASSLGFGGSSSEQYF
- TRBD1 TRBJ1-5 TRBV6-5 TGTGCCAGCAGCCTTGGGACAGGGGAAAAGCCCCAGCATTTT CASSLGTGEKPQHF
- TRBD2 TRBJ2-1 TRBV7-7 TGTGCCAGCAGCTTAACGTCGGGAGGGCCAGGCAATGAGCAGTTCTTC CASSLTSGGPGNEQFF
once - TRBJ2-1 TRBV15 TGTGCCACCAGCAGAGGTCGGGGGGCCGGGGGACTTTACAATGAGCAGTTCTTC CATSRGRGAGGLYNEQFF
- - TRBJ1-1 TRBV6-5 TGTGCCAGCAGCCCCTTATCTGAAGCTTTCTTT CASSPLSEAFF
- - TRBJ2-7 TRBV27 TGTGCCAGCAGTTTGGCAGGCACCTACGAGCAGTACTTC CASSLAGTYEQYF
few - TRBJ2-7 TRBV27 TGTGCCAGCAGTTTGAGGACAGGGAGGGATCTGGGGCAGTACTTC CASSLRTGRDLGQYF
- - TRBJ1-4 TRBV12-3/TRBV12-4 TGTGCCAGCAGTCAGGGTAACGAAAAACTGTTTTTT CASSQGNEKLFF
- TRBD2 TRBJ2-1 TRBV11-1 TGTGCCAGCAGCGAGCGGGAGAGGTGGAATGAGCAGTTCTTC CASSERERWNEQFF
- TRBD1 TRBJ1-1 TRBV7-2 TGTGCCAGCAGCTTTCCCCTCAGGGCTGACAGGGAGAACACTGAAGCTTTCTTT CASSFPLRADRENTEAFF
- - TRBJ2-7 TRBV18 TGTGCCAGCTCACCCGTCACGGTTCGCGAGCAGTACTTC CASSPVTVREQYF
- TRBD2 TRBJ2-1 TRBV27 TGTGCCAGCAGGAATAGAAAGGGACTAGCAACCTACAATGAGCAGTTCTTC CASRNRKGLATYNEQFF
- TRBD2 TRBJ2-5 TRBV27 TGTGCCAGCAGCCCGGGACTAGCGGGAAGTTTGGAGACCCAGTACTTC CASSPGLAGSLETQYF
once TRBD1 TRBJ1-6 TRBV27 TGTGCCAGTCTGCCCGGGAGGGGGGACAGGGGGACATCACCCCTCCACTTT CASLPGRGDRGTSPLHF
- - TRBJ1-6 TRBV27 TGTGCCAGCAGTTTAGACCTAGGAGCCGGGGAATACGGTTCACCCCTCCACTTT CASSLDLGAGEYGSPLHF
- TRBD1 TRBJ1-4 TRBV4-3 TGCGCCAGCAGCCAATTTGGACAGGGGGAAGAAAAACTGTTTTTT CASSQFGQGEEKLFF
- - TRBJ1-3 TRBV24-1 TGTGCCACCAGTGATGTCTTTTCTAACACCATATATTTT CATSDVFSNTIYF
- - TRBJ1-1 TRBV27 TGTGCCAGCAGTTTTAGCTGGTCCCCGAACACTGAAGCTTTCTTT CASSFSWSPNTEAFF
- - TRBJ2-7 TRBV28 TGTGCCAGCAGTACCCTAGGGGGGGCGAGATACGAGCAGTACTTC CASSTLGGARYEQYF